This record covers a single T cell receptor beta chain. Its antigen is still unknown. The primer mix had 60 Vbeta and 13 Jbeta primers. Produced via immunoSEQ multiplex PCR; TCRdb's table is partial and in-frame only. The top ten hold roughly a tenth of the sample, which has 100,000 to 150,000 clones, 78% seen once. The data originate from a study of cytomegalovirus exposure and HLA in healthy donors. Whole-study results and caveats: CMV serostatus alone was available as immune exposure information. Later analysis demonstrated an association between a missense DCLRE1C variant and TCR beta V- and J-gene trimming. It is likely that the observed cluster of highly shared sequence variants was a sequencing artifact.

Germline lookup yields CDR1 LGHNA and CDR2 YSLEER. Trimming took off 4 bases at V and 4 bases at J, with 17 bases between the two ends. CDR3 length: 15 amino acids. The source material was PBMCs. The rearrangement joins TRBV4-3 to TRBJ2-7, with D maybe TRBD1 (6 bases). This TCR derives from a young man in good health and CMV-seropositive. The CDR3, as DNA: TGCGCCAGCAGCCGGGTGCCCGGGACATTTTACGAGCAGTACTTC. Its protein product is CASSRVPGTFYEQYF.